This T cell receptor (beta chain) was profiled in a study of T cells in Graves' hyperthyroidism and ophthalmopathy. Study-wide results and caveats: A 13 V-J model separated ophthalmopathy from stable hyperthyroidism. The blood repertoire included most of the expanded thyroid clonotypes above 0.001.

Lactation, pregnancy, other autoimmune disease or uncontrolled infection excluded patients. Diagnosing involved the use of clinical symptoms, serum thyroxine and TRAb, thyroid ultrasound and orbital computed tomography. A few counts support this clonotype. Its antigen is not identified. Amplified TCR beta CDR3 regions came from RNA transcripts. HTBI primers were the set used in a first-round RT-PCR of the TCR CDR3. TCRdb recomputed calls from the multiplex PCR reads with MiXCR, one row per CDR3 protein. This table holds a few hundred thousand distinct CDR3 sequences, roughly 22% found once. This clonotype was sampled from a woman in her 70s with Graves' ophthalmopathy. The sequenced material came from blood.

CDR3 nucleotides: TGTGCCATCAGTGAGTCGGGGGGACGGCCCCAGCATTTT. Protein: CAISESGGRPQHF. The rearrangement uses TRBV10-3 and TRBJ1-5; D perhaps matches TRBD1 (5 bases). Germline assignment: CDR1 ENHRY and CDR2 SYGVKD. V gave up 0 bases and J gave up 9 bases, with 9 bases separating them. The CDR3 loop spans 13 amino acids.